This record concerns one TCR beta chain sequence. Different DNA sequences within this sample yield the same CDR3. Assay used: immunoSEQ multiplex PCR; TCRdb lists only in-frame clones, some missing. Of 2 million to 2.5 million clones listed, 93% are singletons. These data come from a study of shared clonotypes between healthy human individuals. Trimming shortened V by 2 bases and J by 1 base, and 6 bases separated the two germline ends. Looked up from germline, CDR1 is KGHSH and CDR2 is LQKENI. The CDR3 runs to 14 residues. Sequencing used naive CD4+ T cells from PBMCs. Subset noted: CD45RA+ positively selected. This clonotype was sampled from a man younger than 35 in good health. Some clones in this sample may be carry-over from other donors' samples. V gene TRBV18 combines with J gene TRBJ1-3; D is unclear. The CDR3, as DNA: TGTGCCAGCTCACCAGCGGGATCTGGAAACACCATATATTTT. Translation: CASSPAGSGNTIYF.